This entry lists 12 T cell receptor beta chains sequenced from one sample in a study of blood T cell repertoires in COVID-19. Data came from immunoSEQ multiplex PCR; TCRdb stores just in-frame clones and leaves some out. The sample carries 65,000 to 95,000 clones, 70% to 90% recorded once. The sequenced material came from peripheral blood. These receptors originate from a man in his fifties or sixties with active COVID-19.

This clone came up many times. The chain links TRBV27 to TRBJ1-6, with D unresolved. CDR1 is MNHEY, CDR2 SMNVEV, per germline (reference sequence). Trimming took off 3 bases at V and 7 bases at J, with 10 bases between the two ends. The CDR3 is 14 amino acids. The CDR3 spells CASSFAGSNSPLHF. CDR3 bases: TGTGCCAGCAGTTTTGCGGGGAGCAATTCACCCCTCCACTTT.

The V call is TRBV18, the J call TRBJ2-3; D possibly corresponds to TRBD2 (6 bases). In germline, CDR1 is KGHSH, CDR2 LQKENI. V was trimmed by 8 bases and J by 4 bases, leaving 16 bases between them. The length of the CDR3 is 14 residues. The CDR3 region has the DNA TGTGCCAGCAAAGGAGCGGGTAGTCCAGATACGCAGTATTTT. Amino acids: CASKGAGSPDTQYF.

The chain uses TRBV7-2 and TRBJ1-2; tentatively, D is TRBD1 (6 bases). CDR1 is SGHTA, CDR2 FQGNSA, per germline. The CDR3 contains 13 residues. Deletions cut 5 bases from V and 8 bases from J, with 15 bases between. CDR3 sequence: CASSITLTGGYTF. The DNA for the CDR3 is TGTGCCAGCAGCATTACCCTGACAGGCGGCTACACCTTC.

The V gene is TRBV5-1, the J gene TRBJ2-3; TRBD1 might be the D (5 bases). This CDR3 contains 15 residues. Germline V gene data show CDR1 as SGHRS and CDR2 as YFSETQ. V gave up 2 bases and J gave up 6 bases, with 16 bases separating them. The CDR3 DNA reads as TGCGCCAGCAGCTTCGGCAGGGCTACATCCGATACGCAGTATTTT. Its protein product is CASSFGRATSDTQYF.

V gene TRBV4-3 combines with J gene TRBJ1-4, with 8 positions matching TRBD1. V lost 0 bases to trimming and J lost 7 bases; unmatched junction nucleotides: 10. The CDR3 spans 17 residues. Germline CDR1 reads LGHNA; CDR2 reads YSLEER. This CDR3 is CASSQEGRGRIVEKLFF. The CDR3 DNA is TGCGCCAGCAGCCAAGAGGGCAGGGGGCGCATAGTTGAAAAACTGTTTTTT.

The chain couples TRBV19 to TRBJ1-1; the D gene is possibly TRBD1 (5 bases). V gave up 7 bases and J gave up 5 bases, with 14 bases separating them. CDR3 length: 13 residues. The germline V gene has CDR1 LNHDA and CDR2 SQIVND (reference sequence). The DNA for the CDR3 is TGTGCCAGTAAAAAAAGCAGGGATACTGAAGCTTTCTTT. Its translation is CASKKSRDTEAFF.

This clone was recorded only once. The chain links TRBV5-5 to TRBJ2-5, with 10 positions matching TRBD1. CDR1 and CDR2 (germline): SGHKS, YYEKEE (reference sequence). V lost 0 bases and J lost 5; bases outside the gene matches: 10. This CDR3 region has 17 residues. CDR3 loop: CASSLEGTGAAGETQYF. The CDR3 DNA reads TGTGCCAGCAGCTTGGAAGGGACAGGGGCCGCGGGGGAGACCCAGTACTTC.

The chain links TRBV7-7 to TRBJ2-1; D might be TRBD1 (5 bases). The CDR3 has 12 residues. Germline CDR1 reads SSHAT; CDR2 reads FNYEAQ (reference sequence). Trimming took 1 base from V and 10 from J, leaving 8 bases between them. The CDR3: CASSLGAGEQFF. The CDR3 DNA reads TGTGCCAGCAGCTTAGGGGCAGGGGAGCAGTTCTTC.

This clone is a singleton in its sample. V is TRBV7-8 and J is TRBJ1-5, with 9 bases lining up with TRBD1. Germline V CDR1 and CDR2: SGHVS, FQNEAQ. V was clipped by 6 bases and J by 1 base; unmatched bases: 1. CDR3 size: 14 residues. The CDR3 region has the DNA TGTGCCAGCAGACAGGGGGCGAGCAATCAGCCCCAGCATTTT. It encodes CASRQGASNQPQHF.

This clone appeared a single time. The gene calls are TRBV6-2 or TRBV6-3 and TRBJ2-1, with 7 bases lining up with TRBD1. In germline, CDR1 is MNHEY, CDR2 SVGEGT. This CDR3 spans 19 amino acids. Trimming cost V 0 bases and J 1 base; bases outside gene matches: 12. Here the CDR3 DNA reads TGTGCCAGCAGTTACTCGAAGCGTTCGGTCAGGGGGTCCTACAATGAGCAGTTCTTC. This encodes CASSYSKRSVRGSYNEQFF.

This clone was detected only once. The CDR3 protein is CASSFTGLGETQYF. The CDR3 DNA is TGTGCCAGCAGCTTCACAGGGTTGGGAGAGACCCAGTACTTC. J is TRBJ2-5 and V is TRBV5-4; D possibly corresponds to TRBD1 (6 bases). The CDR3 is 14 residues long. The germline CDR1 and CDR2 sequences are SGHNT and YYREEE (reference sequence). Trimming pared 2 bases from V and 4 bases from J, leaving 12 bases between.

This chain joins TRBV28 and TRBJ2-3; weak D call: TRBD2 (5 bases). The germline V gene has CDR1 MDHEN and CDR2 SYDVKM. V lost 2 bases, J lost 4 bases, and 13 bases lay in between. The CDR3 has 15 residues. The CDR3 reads CASSLPAGVPDTQYF. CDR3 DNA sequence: TGTGCCAGCAGTTTACCGGCGGGCGTCCCAGATACGCAGTATTTT.